The source of this TCR beta chain is a study of response to subunit inactivated influenza vaccine. Overall study results and limits: Every seasonal influenza vaccination brings in few new T cells, the authors suggested.

Via MiXCR, TCRdb re-called the RT-PCR reads, giving one row per CDR3 protein. The table lists 550,000 to 800,000 distinct CDR3 sequences, 11% to 15% of them singletons. This clonotype turned up a few times. The antigen is unknown. Germline CDR1 SEHNR, CDR2 FQNEAQ (reference sequence). V was pared by 2 bases and J by 5 bases, with 8 bases of the junction left unmatched. The CDR3 totals 15 residues. The sample in question was PBMCs from blood, obtained roughly 15 days before vaccination. The V call is TRBV7-9, the J call TRBJ2-5; 7 nucleotides agree with TRBD1. The origin of this receptor is a man in his fifties who received an inactivated influenza vaccine. CDR3 nucleotide sequence: TGTGCCAGCAGCTTAAACAGGCAGGGACAGGAGACCCAGTACTTC. Translating it yields CASSLNRQGQETQYF. The full variable domain, with the rest looked up from reference TRBV7-9 and TRBJ2-5, is DTGVSQNPRHKITKRGQNVTFRCDPISEHNRLYWYRQTLGQGPEFLTYFQNEAQLEKSRLLSDRFSAERPKGSFSTLEIQRTEQGDSAMYLCASSLNRQGQETQYFGPGTRLLVL.